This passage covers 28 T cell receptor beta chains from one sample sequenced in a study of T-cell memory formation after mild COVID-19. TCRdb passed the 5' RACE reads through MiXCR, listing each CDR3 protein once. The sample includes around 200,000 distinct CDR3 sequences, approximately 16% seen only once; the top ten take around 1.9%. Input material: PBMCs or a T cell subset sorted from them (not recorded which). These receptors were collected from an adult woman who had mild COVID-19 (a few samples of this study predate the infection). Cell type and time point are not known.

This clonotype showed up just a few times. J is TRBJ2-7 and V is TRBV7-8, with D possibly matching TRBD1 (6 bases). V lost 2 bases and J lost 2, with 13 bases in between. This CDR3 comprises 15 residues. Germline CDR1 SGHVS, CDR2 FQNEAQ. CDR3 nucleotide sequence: TGTGCCAGCAGCTTAATCGAGACAGGTCCCTACGAGCAGTACTTC. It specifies CASSLIETGPYEQYF. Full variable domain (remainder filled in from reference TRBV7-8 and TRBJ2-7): GAGVSQSPRYKVAKRGQDVALRCDPISGHVSLFWYQQALGQGPEFLTYFQNEAQLDKSGLPSDRFFAERPEGSVSTLKIQRTQQEDSAVYLCASSLIETGPYEQYFGPGTRLTVT.

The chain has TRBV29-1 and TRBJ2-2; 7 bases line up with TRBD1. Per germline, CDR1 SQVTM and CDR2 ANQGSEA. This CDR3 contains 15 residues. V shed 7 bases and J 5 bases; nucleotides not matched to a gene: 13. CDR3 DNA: TGCAGCGCCGACCCCCGGACAGGTGCAACCGGGGAGCTGTTTTTT. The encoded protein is CSADPRTGATGELFF.

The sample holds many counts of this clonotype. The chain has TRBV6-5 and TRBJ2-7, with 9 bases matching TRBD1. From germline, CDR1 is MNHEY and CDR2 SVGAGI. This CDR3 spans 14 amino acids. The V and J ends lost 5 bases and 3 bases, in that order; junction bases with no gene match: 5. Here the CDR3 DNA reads TGTGCCAGCAGTCCCAAGACAGGGGGCTACGAGCAGTACTTC. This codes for CASSPKTGGYEQYF.

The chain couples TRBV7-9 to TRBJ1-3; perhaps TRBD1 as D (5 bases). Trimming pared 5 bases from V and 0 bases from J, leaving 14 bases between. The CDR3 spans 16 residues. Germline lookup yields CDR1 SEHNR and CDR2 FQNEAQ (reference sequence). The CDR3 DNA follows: TGTGCCAGCAGCCCACCGGGGCCCAGCTCTGGAAACACCATATATTTT. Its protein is CASSPPGPSSGNTIYF.

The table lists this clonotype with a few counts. The CDR3 spells CASSLRQGAVSSYNSPLHF. CDR3 DNA: TGTGCCAGCAGCTTAAGGCAGGGGGCGGTAAGCTCCTATAATTCACCCCTCCACTTT. The chain combines TRBV7-2 with TRBJ1-6; TRBD1 agrees at 8 bases. J was trimmed by 0 bases and V by 2 bases; bases with no gene match: 9. Germline loops: CDR1 SGHTA, CDR2 FQGNSA. This CDR3 is built from 19 residues.

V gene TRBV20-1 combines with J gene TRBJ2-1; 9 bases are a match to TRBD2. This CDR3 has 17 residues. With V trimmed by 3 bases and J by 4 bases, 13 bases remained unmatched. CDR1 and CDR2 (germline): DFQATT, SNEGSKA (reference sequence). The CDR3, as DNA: TGCAGTGCTAGGAAAAGTGCGGGAGGGCCAACATACAATGAGCAGTTCTTC. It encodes CSARKSAGGPTYNEQFF.

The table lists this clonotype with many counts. CDR3 sequence reads: CASSVRTTDTQYF. The CDR3 region has the DNA TGTGCCAGCAGCGTGAGGACAACAGATACGCAGTATTTT. The chain has TRBV9 and TRBJ2-3, with D maybe TRBD1 (5 bases). The germline V and J ends were trimmed by 2 bases and 3 bases, with 7 bases remaining between them. CDR3 length equals 13 residues. Germline V gene sequence: CDR1 SGDLS, CDR2 YYNGEE.

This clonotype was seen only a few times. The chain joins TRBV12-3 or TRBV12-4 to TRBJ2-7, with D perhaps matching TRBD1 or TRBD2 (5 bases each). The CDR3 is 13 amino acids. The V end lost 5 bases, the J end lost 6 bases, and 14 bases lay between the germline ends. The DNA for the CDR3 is TGTGCCAGCAGTGGGACGGGGATGGGCGAGCAGTACTTC. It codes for CASSGTGMGEQYF.

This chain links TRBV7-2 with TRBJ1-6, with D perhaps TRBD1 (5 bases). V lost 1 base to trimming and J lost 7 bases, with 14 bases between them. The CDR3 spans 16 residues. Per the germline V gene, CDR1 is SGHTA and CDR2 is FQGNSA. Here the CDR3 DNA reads TGTGCCAGCAGCTTAGTTTGGGGGGTCACGAATTCACCCCTCCACTTT. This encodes CASSLVWGVTNSPLHF.

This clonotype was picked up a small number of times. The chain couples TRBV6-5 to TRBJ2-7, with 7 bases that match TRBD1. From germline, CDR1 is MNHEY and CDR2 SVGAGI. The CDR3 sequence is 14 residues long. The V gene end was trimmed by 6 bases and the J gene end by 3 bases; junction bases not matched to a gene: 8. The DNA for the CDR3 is TGTGCCAGCAGCAAAGGGGGCAGAGGCTACGAGCAGTACTTC. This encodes CASSKGGRGYEQYF.

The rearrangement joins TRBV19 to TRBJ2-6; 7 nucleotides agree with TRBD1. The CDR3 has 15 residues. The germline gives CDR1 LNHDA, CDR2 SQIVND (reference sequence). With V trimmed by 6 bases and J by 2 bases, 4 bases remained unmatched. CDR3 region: CASRPTGAGANVLTF. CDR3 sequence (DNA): TGTGCCAGTAGACCTACAGGGGCTGGGGCCAACGTCCTGACTTTC.

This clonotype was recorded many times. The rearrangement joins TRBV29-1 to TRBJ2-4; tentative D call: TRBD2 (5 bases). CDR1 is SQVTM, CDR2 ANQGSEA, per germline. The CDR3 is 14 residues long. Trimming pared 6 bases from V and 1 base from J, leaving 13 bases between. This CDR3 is CSVTPPGAKNIQYF. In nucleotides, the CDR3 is TGCAGCGTGACCCCACCGGGGGCCAAAAACATTCAGTACTTC. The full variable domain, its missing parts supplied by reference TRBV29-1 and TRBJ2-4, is SAVISQKPSRDICQRGTSLTIQCQVDSQVTMMFWYRQQPGQSLTLIATANQGSEATYESGFVIDKFPISRPNLTFSTLTVSNMSPEDSSIYLCSVTPPGAKNIQYFGAGTRLSVL.

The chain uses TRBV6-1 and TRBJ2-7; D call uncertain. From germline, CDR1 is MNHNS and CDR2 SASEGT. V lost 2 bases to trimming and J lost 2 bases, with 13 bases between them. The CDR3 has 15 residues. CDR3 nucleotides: TGTGCCAGCAGTGAAAAGTGGGGTAGTACCTACGAGCAGTACTTC. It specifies CASSEKWGSTYEQYF.

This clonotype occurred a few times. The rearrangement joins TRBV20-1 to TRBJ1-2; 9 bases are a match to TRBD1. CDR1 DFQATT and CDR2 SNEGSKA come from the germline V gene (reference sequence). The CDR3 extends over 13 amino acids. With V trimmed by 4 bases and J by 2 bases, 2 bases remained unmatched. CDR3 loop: CSATGTGNYGYTF. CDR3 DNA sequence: TGCAGTGCTACAGGGACAGGGAACTATGGCTACACCTTC.

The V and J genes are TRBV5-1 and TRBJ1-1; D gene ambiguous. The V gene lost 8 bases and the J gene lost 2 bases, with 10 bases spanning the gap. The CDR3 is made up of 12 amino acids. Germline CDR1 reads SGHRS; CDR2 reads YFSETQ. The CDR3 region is CASLPLNTEAFF. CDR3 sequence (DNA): TGCGCCAGTCTCCCTCTAAACACTGAAGCTTTCTTT.

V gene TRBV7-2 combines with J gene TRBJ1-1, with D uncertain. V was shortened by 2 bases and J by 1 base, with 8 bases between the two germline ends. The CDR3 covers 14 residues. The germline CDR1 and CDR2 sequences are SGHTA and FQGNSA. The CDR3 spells CASSLRQANTEAFF. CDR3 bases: TGTGCCAGCAGCTTAAGACAAGCGAACACTGAAGCTTTCTTT.

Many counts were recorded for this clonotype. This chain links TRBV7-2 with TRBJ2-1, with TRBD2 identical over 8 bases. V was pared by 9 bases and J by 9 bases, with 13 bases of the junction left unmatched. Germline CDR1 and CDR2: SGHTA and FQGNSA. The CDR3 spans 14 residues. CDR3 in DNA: TGTGCCAGTAGCGGGGAGGTCGGGCGTCGTGAGCAGTTCTTC. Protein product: CASSGEVGRREQFF.

As DNA, the CDR3 is TGCAGTGCTCCGACAAGCACGAACACTGAAGCTTTCTTT. Protein: CSAPTSTNTEAFF. The V gene is TRBV20-1, the J gene TRBJ1-1; D gene uncertain. This CDR3 has 13 amino acids. The germline V gene has CDR1 DFQATT and CDR2 SNEGSKA (reference sequence). Trimming removed 5 bases from V and 1 base from J, with 11 bases in between.

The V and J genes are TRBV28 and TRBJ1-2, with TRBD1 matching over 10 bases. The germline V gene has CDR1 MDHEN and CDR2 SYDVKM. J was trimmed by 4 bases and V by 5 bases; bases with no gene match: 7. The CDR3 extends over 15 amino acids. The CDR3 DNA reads TGTGCCAGCAGTCCCGGGACAGGGGTCGGCTATGGCTACACCTTC. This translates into CASSPGTGVGYGYTF.

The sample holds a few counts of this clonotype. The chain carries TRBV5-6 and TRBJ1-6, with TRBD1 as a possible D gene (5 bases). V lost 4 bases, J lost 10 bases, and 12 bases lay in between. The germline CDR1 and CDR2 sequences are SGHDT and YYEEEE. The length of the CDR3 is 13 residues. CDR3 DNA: TGTGCCAGCAGCGGTCCAGGGTACTCACCCCTCCACTTT. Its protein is CASSGPGYSPLHF.

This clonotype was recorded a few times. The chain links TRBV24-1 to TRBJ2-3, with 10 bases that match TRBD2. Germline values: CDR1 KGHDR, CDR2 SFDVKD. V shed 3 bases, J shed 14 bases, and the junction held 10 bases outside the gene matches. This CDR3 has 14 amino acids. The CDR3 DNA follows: TGTGCCACCAGTGATCCCTCTAGCGGGAGAGTAATGTATTTT. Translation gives CATSDPSSGRVMYF.

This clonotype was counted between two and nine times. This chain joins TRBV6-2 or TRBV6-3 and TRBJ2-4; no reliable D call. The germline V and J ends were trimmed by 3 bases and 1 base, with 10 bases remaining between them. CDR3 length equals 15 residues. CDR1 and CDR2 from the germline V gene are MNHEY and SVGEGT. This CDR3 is CASSYLSWAKNIQYF. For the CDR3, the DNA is TGTGCCAGCAGTTATCTGTCCTGGGCCAAAAACATTCAGTACTTC.

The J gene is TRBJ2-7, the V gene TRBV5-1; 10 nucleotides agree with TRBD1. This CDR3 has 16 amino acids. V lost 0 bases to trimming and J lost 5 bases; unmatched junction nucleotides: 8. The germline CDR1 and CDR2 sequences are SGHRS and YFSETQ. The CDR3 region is CASSLAPDRGDHEQYF. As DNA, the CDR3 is TGCGCCAGCAGCTTGGCCCCGGACAGGGGGGACCACGAGCAGTACTTC.

CDR3 sequence (DNA): TGTGCCAGCAGTTTAGACCTACTAGCGGGGAGCACAGATACGCAGTATTTT. Its protein product is CASSLDLLAGSTDTQYF. The chain joins TRBV12-3 or TRBV12-4 to TRBJ2-3; 10 positions agree with TRBD2. The CDR3 spans 17 residues. The junction had 4 bases not matched to a gene; V was cut back by 1 base and J by 0 bases.

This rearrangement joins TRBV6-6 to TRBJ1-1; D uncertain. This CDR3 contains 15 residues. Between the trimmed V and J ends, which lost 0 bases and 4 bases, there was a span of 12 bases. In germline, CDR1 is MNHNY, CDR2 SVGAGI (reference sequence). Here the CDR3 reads CASSYSSAGFTEAFF. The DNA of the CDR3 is TGTGCCAGCAGTTACTCGTCGGCGGGATTCACTGAAGCTTTCTTT.

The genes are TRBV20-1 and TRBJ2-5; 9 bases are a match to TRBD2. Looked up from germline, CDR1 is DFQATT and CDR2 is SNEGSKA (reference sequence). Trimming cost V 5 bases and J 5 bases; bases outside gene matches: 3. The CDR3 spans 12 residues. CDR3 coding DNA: TGCAGTGCTTTAGCGGGGGCGGAGACCCAGTACTTC. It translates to CSALAGAETQYF.

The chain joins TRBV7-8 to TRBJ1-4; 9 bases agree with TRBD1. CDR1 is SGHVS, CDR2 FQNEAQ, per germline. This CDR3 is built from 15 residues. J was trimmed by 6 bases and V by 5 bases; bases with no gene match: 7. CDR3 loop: CASSIWTGEDEKLFF. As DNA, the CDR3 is TGTGCCAGCAGCATTTGGACAGGGGAGGATGAAAAACTGTTTTTT. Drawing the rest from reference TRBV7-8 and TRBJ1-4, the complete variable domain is GAGVSQSPRYKVAKRGQDVALRCDPISGHVSLFWYQQALGQGPEFLTYFQNEAQLDKSGLPSDRFFAERPEGSVSTLKIQRTQQEDSAVYLCASSIWTGEDEKLFFGSGTQLSVL.

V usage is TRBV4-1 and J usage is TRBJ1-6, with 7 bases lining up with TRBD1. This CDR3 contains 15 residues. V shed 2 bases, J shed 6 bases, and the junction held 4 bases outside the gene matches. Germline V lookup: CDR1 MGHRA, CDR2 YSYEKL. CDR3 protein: CASSQTGQPNSPLHF. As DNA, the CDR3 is TGCGCCAGCAGCCAAACGGGACAGCCTAATTCACCCCTCCACTTT.